These 22 T cell receptor beta chains originate from one sample sequenced in a study of OX40 agonist ivuxolimab in advanced cancers. Assay used: immunoSEQ multiplex PCR; TCRdb lists only in-frame clones, some missing. The sample contains some 74,000 clones, 85% to 90% of which appear only once. Sequences were derived from CD4+ or CD8+ T cells sorted from blood, sampled in a trial of the OX40 agonist ivuxolimab. These receptor sequences come from an adult with an advanced solid tumor such as melanoma, head and neck, liver or kidney cancer.

The rearrangement uses TRBV6-1 and TRBJ1-2; D is possibly TRBD1 (5 bases). Trimming removed 5 bases at V and 5 bases at J, with 18 bases between. The CDR3 extends over 15 amino acids. The germline CDR1 and CDR2 sequences are MNHNS and SASEGT. DNA for the CDR3: TGTGCCAGCAGTATCGCTGGTGCAGGGTGGTATGGCTACACCTTC. Protein sequence: CASSIAGAGWYGYTF.

This clone was detected only once. The rearrangement uses TRBV5-1 and TRBJ2-7; D not resolved. V lost 4 bases, J lost 6 bases, and 17 bases lay in between. CDR1 and CDR2 (germline): SGHRS, YFSETQ. The CDR3 is made up of 14 amino acids. For the CDR3, the DNA is TGCGCCAGCAGCCCCCCGGCGGCTTCACCCGAGCAGTACTTC. Amino acid sequence: CASSPPAASPEQYF.

This chain joins TRBV19 and TRBJ2-1, with a tentative D call TRBD2 (6 bases). CDR1 and CDR2 (germline): LNHDA, SQIVND (reference sequence). This CDR3 is 16 amino acids long. The germline V and J ends were trimmed by 5 bases and 7 bases, with 21 bases remaining between them. The CDR3 nucleotides are TGTGCCAGTAGTCCCCCACTAGCACGGGTACGGAATGAGCAGTTCTTC. Translation: CASSPPLARVRNEQFF.

This chain links TRBV14 with TRBJ1-2; possible D gene TRBD1, 6 bases. V lost 0 bases and J 4 bases, leaving 15 bases between the germline ends. CDR1 and CDR2 (germline): SGHDN, FVKESK. The CDR3 is 16 residues long. The CDR3 DNA reads TGTGCCAGCAGCCAAGATGTTGGGGCAGGGGCCTATGGCTACACCTTC. It translates to CASSQDVGAGAYGYTF.

The V and J genes are TRBV28 and TRBJ1-4, with D perhaps TRBD1 (6 bases). This CDR3 comprises 11 residues. The V end was cut by 7 bases, the J end by 7 bases, with 7 bases between. Germline V lookup: CDR1 MDHEN, CDR2 SYDVKM. CDR3 sequence: CASTRGEKLFF. Written as DNA, the CDR3 is TGTGCCAGCACCAGGGGTGAAAAACTGTTTTTT.

This chain connects TRBV5-1 to TRBJ2-5; 12 positions match TRBD2. The last part of the DNA fits TRBJ2-7 better; the J call may be wrong. The CDR3 length is 16 residues. CDR1 is SGHRS, CDR2 YFSETQ, per germline. The CDR3 DNA is TGCGCCAGCAGCTTTGGACTAGCGGGACAATCCTACGAGCAGTACTTC. Translated, it gives CASSFGLAGQSYEQYF.

V and J are TRBV2 and TRBJ2-7; 8 bases map to TRBD1. The CDR3 extends over 12 amino acids. CDR1 and CDR2 from the germline V gene are SNHLY and FYNNEI. V gave up 5 bases and J gave up 11 bases; unmatched junction bases: 8. CDR3 DNA: TGTGCCAGCAGTTTTCAGGGGGCTGAGGAGTACTTC. It codes for CASSFQGAEEYF.

V and J are TRBV6-1 and TRBJ2-3, with 9 bases matching TRBD1. Germline CDR1 and CDR2: MNHNS and SASEGT. Losses at the gene ends were 2 bases for V and 5 bases for J; bases not matched to a gene: 11. The CDR3 has 17 residues. CDR3 in amino acids: CASSESWYRGHRDTQYF. CDR3 sequence (DNA): TGTGCCAGCAGTGAAAGTTGGTACAGGGGGCATAGAGATACGCAGTATTTT.

The chain links TRBV28 to TRBJ1-2; TRBD1 matches at 7 bases. CDR3 size: 14 residues. V shed 5 bases and J 4 bases; nucleotides not matched to a gene: 7. The germline CDR1 and CDR2 sequences are MDHEN and SYDVKM. The CDR3 DNA reads TGTGCCAGCAGTACGCAGCGACAGGGCTATGGCTACACCTTC. Its translation is CASSTQRQGYGYTF.

This sequence joins TRBV7-9 and TRBJ2-3; 13 bases align to TRBD2. This CDR3 has 15 amino acids. The germline CDR1 and CDR2 sequences are SEHNR and FQNEAQ (reference sequence). V trimming: 6 bases; J trimming: 6 bases; junction bases outside the gene matches: 6. The CDR3 protein is CASSPGLAGADTQYF. CDR3 nucleotides: TGTGCCAGCAGTCCAGGACTAGCGGGAGCGGATACGCAGTATTTT.

The chain employs TRBV7-3 and TRBJ2-3, with D possibly being TRBD1 (5 bases). This CDR3 contains 14 residues. CDR1 SGHTA and CDR2 FQGTGA come from the germline V gene. V lost 4 bases to trimming and J lost 0 bases, with 8 bases between them. CDR3 nucleotide sequence: TGTGCCAGCAGCTCAGGGATTAGCACAGATACGCAGTATTTT. This gives the protein CASSSGISTDTQYF.

The chain couples TRBV6-5 to TRBJ2-7, with unresolved D. V was pared by 4 bases and J by 2 bases, with 12 bases between. This CDR3 is built from 14 residues. Germline lookup yields CDR1 MNHEY and CDR2 SVGAGI. CDR3 sequence: CASSSSRPPYEQYF. The DNA for the CDR3 is TGTGCCAGCAGTTCTAGTAGGCCGCCCTACGAGCAGTACTTC.

The rearrangement uses TRBV6-6 and TRBJ2-7; 12 bases are a match to TRBD2. V was clipped by 6 bases and J by 2 bases; unmatched bases: 2. The CDR3 is 14 residues long. Germline V gene lookup returns CDR1 MNHNY and CDR2 SVGAGI (reference sequence). The CDR3 sequence is CASRGLAGTYEQYF. The CDR3 DNA sequence: TGTGCCAGCAGGGGACTAGCGGGCACCTACGAGCAGTACTTC.

This clone was seen a single time. The chain's CDR3 is CASSQKDTQYF. The DNA for the CDR3 is TGCGCCAGCAGCCAAAAAGATACGCAGTATTTT. V and J are TRBV5-1 and TRBJ2-3, with D hard to call. Germline V gene sequence: CDR1 SGHRS, CDR2 YFSETQ. V was cut by 4 bases and J by 5 bases, with 5 bases left in between. The CDR3 sequence is 11 residues long.

This chain joins TRBV7-2 and TRBJ2-4; 7 bases fit TRBD1. The V segment lost 5 bases and the J segment 1 base; nucleotides outside the gene matches: 5. Germline CDR1 SGHTA, CDR2 FQGNSA. The CDR3 is 15 residues long. The CDR3 region is CASSPQGIAKNIQYF. The CDR3 DNA reads as TGTGCCAGCAGCCCACAGGGGATTGCCAAAAACATTCAGTACTTC.

The CDR3 DNA is TGTGCCAGCAGTCCTAGGGTCTCTCAGTTGAACGAGCAGTACTTC. Residues: CASSPRVSQLNEQYF. This rearrangement joins TRBV27 to TRBJ2-5; no firm D call. The end of the DNA is better explained by TRBJ2-7, so the J call may be wrong. There are 15 residues in the CDR3. Germline CDR1 and CDR2: MNHEY and SMNVEV (reference sequence).

The rearrangement uses TRBV11-2 and TRBJ2-7; TRBD1 matches at 7 bases. Losses at the gene ends were 2 bases for V and 4 bases for J; bases not matched to a gene: 8. CDR3 size: 15 residues. Germline values: CDR1 SGHAT, CDR2 FQNNGV. CDR3 protein: CASSLQGVQGYEQYF. The CDR3 DNA follows: TGTGCCAGCAGCTTACAAGGGGTACAGGGGTACGAGCAGTACTTC.

CDR3 loop: CASSNNLGQPEAFF. CDR3 in DNA: TGTGCCAGCTCCAATAACTTGGGACAACCTGAAGCTTTCTTT. The chain carries TRBV18 and TRBJ1-1, with D tentatively TRBD1 (6 bases). The CDR3 consists of 14 residues. CDR1 KGHSH and CDR2 LQKENI come from the germline V gene. The V end was cut by 6 bases, the J end by 6 bases, with 17 bases between.

The genes are TRBV10-3 and TRBJ2-7; D gene uncertain. The CDR3 spans 13 residues. Looked up from germline, CDR1 is ENHRY and CDR2 is SYGVKD. Trimming shortened V by 10 bases and J by 1 base, and 14 bases separated the two germline ends. CDR3 DNA: TGTGCCACCCAAATCCCCGGTTCCTACGAGCAGTACTTC. Translation gives CATQIPGSYEQYF.

CDR3 loop: CASSPLQGRTDTQYF. The DNA for the CDR3 is TGTGCCAGCTCACCACTACAGGGACGCACAGATACGCAGTATTTT. J is TRBJ2-3 and V is TRBV18; a possible D gene is TRBD1 (6 bases). The V gene's germline CDR1 is KGHSH and CDR2 LQKENI. This CDR3 has 15 residues. V was trimmed by 1 base and J by 1 base, leaving 9 bases between them.

The chain links TRBV2 to TRBJ2-1; D is perhaps TRBD2 (5 bases). V was shortened by 6 bases and J by 2 bases, with 8 bases between the two germline ends. CDR1 is SNHLY, CDR2 FYNNEI, per germline. The CDR3 spans 13 residues. The CDR3 DNA reads as TGTGCCAGCAGGAGGGATACCTACAATGAGCAGTTCTTC. Translation: CASRRDTYNEQFF.

J is TRBJ2-1 and V is TRBV7-9; no clear D gene. The V end lost 1 base, the J end lost 0 bases, and 13 bases lay between the germline ends. This CDR3 has 17 residues. The V gene's germline CDR1 is SEHNR and CDR2 FQNEAQ (reference sequence). CDR3 nucleotides: TGTGCCAGCAGCTTAGGCCAGAGTGGAAGCTCCTACAATGAGCAGTTCTTC. Amino acid sequence: CASSLGQSGSSYNEQFF.